This note documents a single TCR beta chain sequence. CDR1 is LNHDA and CDR2 is SQIVND in the germline V gene (reference sequence). The trim removed 5 bases at V and 4 bases at J, leaving 13 bases unmatched. CDR3 length equals 18 residues. This record belongs to a study of blood T cell repertoires in COVID-19. Study-wide context: The United States, Italy and Spain were the sources of the acute and convalescent COVID-19 samples. The analysed material was cDNA or gDNA that came from T cells, B-cell-depleted T cells, or PBMCs.

Per the original data handling: Researchers report that nucleated cell counts were estimated from reference gene primer amplification. Sequencing used immunoSEQ multiplex PCR; TCRdb keeps in-frame clones, though not all of them. V and J calls and clone size are copied from that table; D and trimming were computed from the DNA. The profile shows about 15,000 clones, 65% to 80% of them singletons. The sample was peripheral blood. The chain combines TRBV19 with TRBJ2-5; 13 bases match TRBD2. This clonotype was sampled from a boy younger than 10 with active or convalescent COVID-19. The CDR3 here is CASSCRTSGRSRRETQYF. CDR3 sequence (DNA): TGTGCCAGTAGTTGCCGGACTAGCGGGAGAAGTCGGAGAGAGACCCAGTACTTC.